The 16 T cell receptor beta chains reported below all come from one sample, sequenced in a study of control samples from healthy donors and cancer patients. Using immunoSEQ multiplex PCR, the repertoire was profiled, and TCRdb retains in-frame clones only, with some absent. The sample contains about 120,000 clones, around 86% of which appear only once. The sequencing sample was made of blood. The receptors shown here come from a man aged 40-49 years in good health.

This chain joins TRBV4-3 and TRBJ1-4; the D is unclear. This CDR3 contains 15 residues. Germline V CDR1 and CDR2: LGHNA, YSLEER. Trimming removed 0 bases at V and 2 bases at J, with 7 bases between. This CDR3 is CASSQEAATNEKLFF. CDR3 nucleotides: TGCGCCAGCAGCCAAGAGGCGGCCACTAATGAAAAACTGTTTTTT.

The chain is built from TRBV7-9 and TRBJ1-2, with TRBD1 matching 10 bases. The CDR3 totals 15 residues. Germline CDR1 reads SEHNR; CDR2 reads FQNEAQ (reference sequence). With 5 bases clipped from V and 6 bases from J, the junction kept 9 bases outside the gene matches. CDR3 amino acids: CASSESDRGKHGYTF. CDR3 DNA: TGTGCCAGCAGCGAGTCGGACAGGGGGAAACATGGCTACACCTTC. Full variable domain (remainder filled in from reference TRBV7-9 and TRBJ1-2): DTGVSQNPRHKITKRGQNVTFRCDPISEHNRLYWYRQTLGQGPEFLTYFQNEAQLEKSRLLSDRFSAERPKGSFSTLEIQRTEQGDSAMYLCASSESDRGKHGYTFGSGTRLTVV.

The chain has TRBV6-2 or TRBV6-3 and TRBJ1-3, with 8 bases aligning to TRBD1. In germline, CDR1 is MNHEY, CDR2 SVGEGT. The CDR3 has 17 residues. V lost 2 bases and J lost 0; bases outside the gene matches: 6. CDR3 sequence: CASSYPGTGYSGNTIYF. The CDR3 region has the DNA TGTGCCAGCAGTTACCCCGGGACAGGCTACTCTGGAAACACCATATATTTT.

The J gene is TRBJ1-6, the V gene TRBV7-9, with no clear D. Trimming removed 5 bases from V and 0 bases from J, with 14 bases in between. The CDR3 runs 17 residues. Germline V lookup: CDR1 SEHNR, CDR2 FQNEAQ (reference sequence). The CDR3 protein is CASSTKATSSYNSPLHF. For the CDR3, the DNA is TGTGCCAGCAGCACCAAAGCTACGAGCTCCTATAATTCACCCCTCCACTTT.

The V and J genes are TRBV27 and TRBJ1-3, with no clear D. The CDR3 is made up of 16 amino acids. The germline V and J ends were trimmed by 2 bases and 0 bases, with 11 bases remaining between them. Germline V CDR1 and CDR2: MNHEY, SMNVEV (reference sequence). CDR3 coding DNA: TGTGCCAGCAGTTTAACGGCGGAATACTCTGGAAACACCATATATTTT. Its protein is CASSLTAEYSGNTIYF.

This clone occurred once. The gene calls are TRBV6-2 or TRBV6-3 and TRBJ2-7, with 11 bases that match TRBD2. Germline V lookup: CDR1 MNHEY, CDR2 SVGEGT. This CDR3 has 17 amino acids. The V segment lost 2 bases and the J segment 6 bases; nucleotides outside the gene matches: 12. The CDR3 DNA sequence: TGTGCCAGCAGTTACCCTCTACTAGCGGGGGTCTTCAGCGAGCAGTACTTC. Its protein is CASSYPLLAGVFSEQYF.

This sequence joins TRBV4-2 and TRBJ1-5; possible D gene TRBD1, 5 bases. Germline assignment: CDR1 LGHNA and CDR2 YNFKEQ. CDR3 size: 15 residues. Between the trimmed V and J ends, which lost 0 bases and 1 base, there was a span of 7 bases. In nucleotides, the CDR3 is TGTGCCAGCAGCCAAGAACAGGAGAGCAATCAGCCCCAGCATTTT. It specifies CASSQEQESNQPQHF.

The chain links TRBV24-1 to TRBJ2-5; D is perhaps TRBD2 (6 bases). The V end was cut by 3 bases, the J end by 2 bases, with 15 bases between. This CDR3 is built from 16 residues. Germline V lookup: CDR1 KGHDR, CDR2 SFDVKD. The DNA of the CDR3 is TGTGCCACCAGTGATCCCACCGTGGGGGGTCAAGAGACCCAGTACTTC. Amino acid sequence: CATSDPTVGGQETQYF.

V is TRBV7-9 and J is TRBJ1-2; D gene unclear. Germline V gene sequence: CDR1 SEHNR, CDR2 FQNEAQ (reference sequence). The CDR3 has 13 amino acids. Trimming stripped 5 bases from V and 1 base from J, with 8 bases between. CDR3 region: CASSPADNYGYTF. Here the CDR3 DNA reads TGTGCCAGCAGCCCGGCTGATAACTATGGCTACACCTTC.

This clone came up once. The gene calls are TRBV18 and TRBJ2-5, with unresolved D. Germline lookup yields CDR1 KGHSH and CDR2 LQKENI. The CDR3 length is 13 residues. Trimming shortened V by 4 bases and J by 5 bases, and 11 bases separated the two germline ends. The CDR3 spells CASSLGLKETQYF. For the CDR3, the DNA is TGTGCCAGCTCACTAGGATTAAAGGAGACCCAGTACTTC.

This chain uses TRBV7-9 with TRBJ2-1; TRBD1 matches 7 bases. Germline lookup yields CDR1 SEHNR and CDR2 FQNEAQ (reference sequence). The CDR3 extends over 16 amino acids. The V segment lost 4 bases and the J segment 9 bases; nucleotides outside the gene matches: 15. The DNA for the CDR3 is TGTGCCAGCAGCTATCCCCCCGGGACAGCGGACGGTGAGCAGTTCTTC. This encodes CASSYPPGTADGEQFF.

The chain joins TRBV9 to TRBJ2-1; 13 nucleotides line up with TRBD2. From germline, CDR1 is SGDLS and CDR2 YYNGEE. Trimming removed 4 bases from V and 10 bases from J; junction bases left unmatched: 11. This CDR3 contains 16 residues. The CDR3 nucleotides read TGTGCCAGCAGCCCAGGACTAGCGGGGGCACCGGGGGAGCAGTTCTTC. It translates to CASSPGLAGAPGEQFF.

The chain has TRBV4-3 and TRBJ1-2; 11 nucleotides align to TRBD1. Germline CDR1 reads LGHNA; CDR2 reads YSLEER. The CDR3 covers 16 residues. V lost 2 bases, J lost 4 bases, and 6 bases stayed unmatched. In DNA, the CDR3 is TGCGCCAGCAGCCAACAAAGGGGGACAGGGGGCTATGGCTACACCTTC. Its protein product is CASSQQRGTGGYGYTF.

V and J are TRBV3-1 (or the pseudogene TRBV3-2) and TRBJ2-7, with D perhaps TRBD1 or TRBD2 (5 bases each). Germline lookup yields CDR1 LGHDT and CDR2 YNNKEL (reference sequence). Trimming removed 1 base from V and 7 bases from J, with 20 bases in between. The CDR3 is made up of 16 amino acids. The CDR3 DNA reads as TGTGCCAGCAGCCAAGGGAGCGTAGGTGCTGAGGGGGAGCAGTACTTC. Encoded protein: CASSQGSVGAEGEQYF.

The CDR3 reads CSAASAEAFF. CDR3 nucleotides: TGCAGTGCAGCGTCGGCTGAAGCTTTCTTT. The rearrangement links TRBV20-1 to TRBJ1-1; no clear D. CDR1 DFQATT and CDR2 SNEGSKA come from the germline V gene (reference sequence). V was trimmed by 6 bases and J by 6 bases, leaving 8 bases between them. The CDR3 extends over 10 amino acids.

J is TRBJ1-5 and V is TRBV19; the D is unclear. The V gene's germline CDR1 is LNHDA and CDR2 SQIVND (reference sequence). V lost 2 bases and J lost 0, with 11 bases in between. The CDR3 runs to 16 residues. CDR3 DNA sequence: TGTGCCAGTAGTATAACACGACTGAATAGCAATCAGCCCCAGCATTTT. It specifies CASSITRLNSNQPQHF.